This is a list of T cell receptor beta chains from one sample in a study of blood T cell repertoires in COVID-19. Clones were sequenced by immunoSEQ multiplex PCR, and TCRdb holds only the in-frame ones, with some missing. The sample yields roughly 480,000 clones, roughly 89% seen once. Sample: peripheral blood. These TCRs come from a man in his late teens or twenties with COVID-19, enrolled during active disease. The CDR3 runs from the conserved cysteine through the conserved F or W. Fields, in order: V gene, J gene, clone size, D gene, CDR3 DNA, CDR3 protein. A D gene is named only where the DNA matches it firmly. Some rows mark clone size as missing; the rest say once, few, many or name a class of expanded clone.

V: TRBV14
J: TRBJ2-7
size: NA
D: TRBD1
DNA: TGTGCCAGCAGCCTTTGGGACAGCAGCTCCTACGAGCAGTACTTC
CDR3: CASSLWDSSSYEQYF

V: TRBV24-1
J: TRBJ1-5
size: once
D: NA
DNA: TGTGCCACCAGTGATTCGGCACCGGGAGATCAGCCCCAGCATTTT
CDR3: CATSDSAPGDQPQHF

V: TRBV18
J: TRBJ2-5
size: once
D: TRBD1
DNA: TGTGCCAGCTCGATAGGACAGGGAAGGGAAGAGACCCAGTACTTC
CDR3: CASSIGQGREETQYF

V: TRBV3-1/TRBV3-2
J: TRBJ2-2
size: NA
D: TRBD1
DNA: TGTGCCAGCAGCCTATCCGGGACAGGGTCCGGGGAGCTGTTTTTT
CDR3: CASSLSGTGSGELFF

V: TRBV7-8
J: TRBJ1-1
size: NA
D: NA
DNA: TGTGCCAGCACTGGGGAGCTACACACTGAAGCTTTCTTT
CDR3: CASTGELHTEAFF

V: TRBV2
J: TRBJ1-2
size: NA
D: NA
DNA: TGTGCCAGCAGTGAAAGGGAGCCTGACTACACCTTC
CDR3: CASSEREPDYTF

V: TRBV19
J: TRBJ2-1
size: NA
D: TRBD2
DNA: TGTGCCAGTAAGGGGACTAGCATCAATGAGCAGTTCTTC
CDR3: CASKGTSINEQFF

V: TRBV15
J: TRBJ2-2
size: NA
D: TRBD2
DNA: TGTGCCACCAGCAGAGATCGCACTAGCGCTACCACCGGGGAGCTGTTTTTT
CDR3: CATSRDRTSATTGELFF

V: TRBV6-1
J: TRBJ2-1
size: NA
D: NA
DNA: TGTGCCAGCAGTGAAAGGGCGGGTTACAATGAGCAGTTCTTC
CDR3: CASSERAGYNEQFF

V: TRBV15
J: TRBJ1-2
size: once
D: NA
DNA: TGTGCCACCAGCAGAGATCAGTCGCAGGCTGGTGGCTACACCTTC
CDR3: CATSRDQSQAGGYTF

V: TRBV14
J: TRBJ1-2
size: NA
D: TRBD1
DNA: TGTGCCAGCGGGGGACAGGGCTACTATGGCTACACCTTC
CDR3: CASGGQGYYGYTF

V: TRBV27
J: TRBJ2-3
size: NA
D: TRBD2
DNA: TGTGCCAGCAGTCCCCGGACTAGCGGGGGGGGTATCACAGATACGCAGTATTTT
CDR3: CASSPRTSGGGITDTQYF

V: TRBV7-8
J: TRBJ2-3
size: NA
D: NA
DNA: TGTGCCAGCAGCTTAGAAGCGGGTAAAGGCACAGATACGCAGTATTTT
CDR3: CASSLEAGKGTDTQYF

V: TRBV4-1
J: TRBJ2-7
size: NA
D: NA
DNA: TGCGCCAGCAGCCTCGGACAGACCTACGAGCAGTACTTC
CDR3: CASSLGQTYEQYF

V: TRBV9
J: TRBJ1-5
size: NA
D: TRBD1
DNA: TGTGCCAGCAGCGTCGCGGGACAGAGCAATCAGCCCCAGCATTTT
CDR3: CASSVAGQSNQPQHF

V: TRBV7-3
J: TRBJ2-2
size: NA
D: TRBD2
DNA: TGTGCCAGCAGCCCCCGGACTAGCGGGGAAAACACCGGGGAGCTGTTTTTT
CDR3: CASSPRTSGENTGELFF

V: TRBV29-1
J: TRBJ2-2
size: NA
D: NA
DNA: TGCAGCGGAAAGGGGGAGGGCACCGGGGAGCTGTTTTTT
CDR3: CSGKGEGTGELFF

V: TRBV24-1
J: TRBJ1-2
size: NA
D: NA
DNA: TGTGCCACCAGTACCGGGACAAACTATGGCTACACCTTC
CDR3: CATSTGTNYGYTF

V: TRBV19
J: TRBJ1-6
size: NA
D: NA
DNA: TGTGCCAGTAGTGCTACGACAGGTTCGAATTCACCCCTCCACTTT
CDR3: CASSATTGSNSPLHF

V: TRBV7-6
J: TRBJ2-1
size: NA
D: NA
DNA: TGTGCCAGCAGCCCCCTGGAGGGCTCCTACAATGAGCAGTTCTTC
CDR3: CASSPLEGSYNEQFF

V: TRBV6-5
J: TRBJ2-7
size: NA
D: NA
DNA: TGTGCCAGCAGCTACAAGAGAAGTAGCTCCTACGAGCAGTACTTC
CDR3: CASSYKRSSSYEQYF

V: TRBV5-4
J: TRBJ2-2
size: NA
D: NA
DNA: TGTGCCAGCAGCAAAGACACCACCGGGGAGCTGTTTTTT
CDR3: CASSKDTTGELFF

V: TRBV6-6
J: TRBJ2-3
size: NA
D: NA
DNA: TGTGCCAGCACCTACGACCAGGGCGCGGATACGCAGTATTTT
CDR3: CASTYDQGADTQYF

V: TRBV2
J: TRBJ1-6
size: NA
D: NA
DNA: TGTGCCAGCACGACCGGGAATTCACCCCTCCACTTT
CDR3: CASTTGNSPLHF

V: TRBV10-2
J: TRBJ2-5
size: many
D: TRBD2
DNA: TGCGCCAGCGTCCCTAGCGGGGGGGGGTACCAAGAGACCCAGTACTTC
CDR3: CASVPSGGGYQETQYF

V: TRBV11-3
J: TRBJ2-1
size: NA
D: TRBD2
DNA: TGTGCCAGCACCCGATCCGGGACTAGTCATGAGCAGTTCTTC
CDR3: CASTRSGTSHEQFF

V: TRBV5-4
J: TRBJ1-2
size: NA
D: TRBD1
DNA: TGTGCCAGCAGCTTGGCCGAGGGGGCCTATGGCTACACCTTC
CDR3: CASSLAEGAYGYTF

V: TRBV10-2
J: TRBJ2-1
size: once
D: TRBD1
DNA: TGCGCCAGCAGTGAACTCGGGACAGGGCTAGGCGATGAGCAGTTCTTC
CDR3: CASSELGTGLGDEQFF

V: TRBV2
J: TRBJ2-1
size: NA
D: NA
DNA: TGTGCCAGTTTAACTGAGTCCTACAATGAGCAGTTCTTC
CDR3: CASLTESYNEQFF

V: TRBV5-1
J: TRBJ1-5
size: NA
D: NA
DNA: TGCGCCAGCAGCTTGAAAGAGACTAATCAGCCCCAGCATTTT
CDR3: CASSLKETNQPQHF

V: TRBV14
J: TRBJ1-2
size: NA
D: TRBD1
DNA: TGTGCCAGCAGCCAGCAAGGGACAGGCGCTAACTATGGCTACACCTTC
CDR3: CASSQQGTGANYGYTF

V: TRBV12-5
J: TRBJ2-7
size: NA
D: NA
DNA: TGTGCTTCCGGGTGGAGTAAGGCCGAGCAGTACTTC
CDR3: CASGWSKAEQYF

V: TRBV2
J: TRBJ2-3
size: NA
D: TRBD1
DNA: TGTGCCAGCAGTGGACAGGGCGCCACGCAGTATTTT
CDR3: CASSGQGATQYF

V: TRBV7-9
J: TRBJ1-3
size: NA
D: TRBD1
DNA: TGTGCCAGCAGCTCTACACAGGGGGGCGGAAACACCATATATTTT
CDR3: CASSSTQGGGNTIYF

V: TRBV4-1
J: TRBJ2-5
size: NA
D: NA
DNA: TGCGCCAGCGGGGACACCCCGGAGGAGACCCAGTACTTC
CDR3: CASGDTPEETQYF

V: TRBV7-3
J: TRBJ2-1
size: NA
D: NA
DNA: TGTGCCAGCAGCTTTGGCGGTACGCAGTTCTTC
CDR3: CASSFGGTQFF

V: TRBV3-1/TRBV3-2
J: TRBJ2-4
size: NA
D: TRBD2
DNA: TGTGCCAGCAGCCTCCTAGCGGAGGGAAACATTCAGTACTTC
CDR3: CASSLLAEGNIQYF

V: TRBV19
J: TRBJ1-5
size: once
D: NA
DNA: TGTGCCAGTAGTGCGGGGGGGGGCGCGGAACAGCCCCAGCATTTT
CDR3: CASSAGGGAEQPQHF

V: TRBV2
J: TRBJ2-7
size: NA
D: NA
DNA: TGTGCCAGCAGTCCTAATTCCCCAACCTACGAGCAGTACTTC
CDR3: CASSPNSPTYEQYF

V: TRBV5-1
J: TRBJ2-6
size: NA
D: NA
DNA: TGCGCCAGCAGCTTGGCCGCTGGGGCCAACGTCCTGACTTTC
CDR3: CASSLAAGANVLTF

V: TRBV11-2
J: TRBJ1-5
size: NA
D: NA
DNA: TGTGCCAGCAGGTCTCCGGGAAGCAATCAGCCCCAGCATTTT
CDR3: CASRSPGSNQPQHF

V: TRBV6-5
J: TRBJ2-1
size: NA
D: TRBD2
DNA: TGTGCCAGCAGTTACAACCTAGCGGGAAATGAGCAGTTCTTC
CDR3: CASSYNLAGNEQFF

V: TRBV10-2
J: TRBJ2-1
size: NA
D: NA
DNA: TGCGCCAGCAGTGAGGGGTTTAGCGGAAACTACAATGAGCAGTTCTTC
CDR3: CASSEGFSGNYNEQFF

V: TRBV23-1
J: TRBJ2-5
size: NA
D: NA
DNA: TGCGCCAGCAGTCACCCCGGGTTAGAAGAGACCCAGTACTTC
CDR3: CASSHPGLEETQYF

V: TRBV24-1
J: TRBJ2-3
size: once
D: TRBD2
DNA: TGTGCCACCAGTGACTTAGCGGGAGATCTACCAGATACGCAGTATTTT
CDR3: CATSDLAGDLPDTQYF

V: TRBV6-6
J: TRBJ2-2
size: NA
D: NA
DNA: TGTGCCAGCAGTTACTCGATAGTGATCGGGGAGCTGTTTTTT
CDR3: CASSYSIVIGELFF